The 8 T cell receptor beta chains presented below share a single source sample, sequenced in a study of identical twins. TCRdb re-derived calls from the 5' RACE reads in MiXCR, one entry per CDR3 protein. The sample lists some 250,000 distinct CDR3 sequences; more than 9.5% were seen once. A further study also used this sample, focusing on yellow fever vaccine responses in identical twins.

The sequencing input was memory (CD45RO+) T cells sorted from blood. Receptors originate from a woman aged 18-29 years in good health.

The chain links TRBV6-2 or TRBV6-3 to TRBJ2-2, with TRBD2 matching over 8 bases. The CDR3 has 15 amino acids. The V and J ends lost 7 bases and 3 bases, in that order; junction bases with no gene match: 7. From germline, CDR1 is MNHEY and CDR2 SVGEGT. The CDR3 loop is CASTPAGADTGELFF. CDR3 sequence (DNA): TGTGCCAGCACCCCAGCGGGAGCAGACACCGGGGAGCTGTTTTTT.

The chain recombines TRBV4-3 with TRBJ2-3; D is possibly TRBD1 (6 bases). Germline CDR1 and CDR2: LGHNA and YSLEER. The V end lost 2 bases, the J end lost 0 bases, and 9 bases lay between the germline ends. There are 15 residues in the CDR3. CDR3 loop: CASSQSRGSTDTQYF. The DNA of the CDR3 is TGCGCCAGCAGCCAATCGAGGGGGAGCACAGATACGCAGTATTTT.

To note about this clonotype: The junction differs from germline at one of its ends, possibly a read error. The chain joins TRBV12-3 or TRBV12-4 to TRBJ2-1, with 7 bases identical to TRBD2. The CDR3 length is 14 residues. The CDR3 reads CVSSLYGGGNEQFF. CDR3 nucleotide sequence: TGTGTCAGCAGTTTATATGGGGGGGGCAATGAGCAGTTCTTC.

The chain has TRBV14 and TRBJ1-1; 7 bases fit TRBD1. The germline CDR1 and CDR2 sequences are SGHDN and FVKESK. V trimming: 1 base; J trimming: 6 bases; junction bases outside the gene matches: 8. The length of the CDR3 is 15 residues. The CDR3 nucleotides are TGTGCCAGCAGCCAAGGTTCAGGGGGGCGGGCTGAAGCTTTCTTT. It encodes CASSQGSGGRAEAFF.

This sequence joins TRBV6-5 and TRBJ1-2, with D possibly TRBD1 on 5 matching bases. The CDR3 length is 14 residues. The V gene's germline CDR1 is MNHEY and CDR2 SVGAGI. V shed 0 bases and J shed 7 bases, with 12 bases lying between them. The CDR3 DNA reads TGTGCCAGCAGTTACTCGACGGGGCTCGGTGGCTACACCTTC. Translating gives CASSYSTGLGGYTF.

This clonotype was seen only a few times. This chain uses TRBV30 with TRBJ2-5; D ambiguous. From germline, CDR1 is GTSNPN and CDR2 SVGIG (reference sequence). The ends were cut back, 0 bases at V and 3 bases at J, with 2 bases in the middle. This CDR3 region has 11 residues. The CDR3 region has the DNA TGTGCCTGGAGTGTAAAAGAGACCCAGTACTTC. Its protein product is CAWSVKETQYF.

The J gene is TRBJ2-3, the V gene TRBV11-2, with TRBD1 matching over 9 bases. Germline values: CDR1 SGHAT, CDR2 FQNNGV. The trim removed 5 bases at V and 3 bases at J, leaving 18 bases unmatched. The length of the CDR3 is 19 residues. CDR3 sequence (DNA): TGTGCCAGCAGCGTCTGGATACAGGGGGCGCTTTGGATAACAGATACGCAGTATTTT. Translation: CASSVWIQGALWITDTQYF.

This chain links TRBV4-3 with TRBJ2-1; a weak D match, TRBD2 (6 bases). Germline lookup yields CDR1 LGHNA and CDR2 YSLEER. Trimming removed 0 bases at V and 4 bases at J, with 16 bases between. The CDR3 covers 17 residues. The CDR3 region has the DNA TGCGCCAGCAGCCAAGATTTCGGAGGGCCTCCATACAATGAGCAGTTCTTC. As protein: CASSQDFGGPPYNEQFF.